Shown below are 16 T cell receptor beta chains from a single sample sequenced in a study of blood T cell repertoires in COVID-19. Sequencing was performed with immunoSEQ multiplex PCR; in TCRdb, only in-frame clones are kept and a portion is missing. This sample has some 94,000 clones, with less than 75% found just once. The sample comprised peripheral blood. Receptor source: a woman aged 55-75 years in a cohort sampled during active or convalescent COVID-19.

This clone was observed a few times. This chain links TRBV6-5 with TRBJ2-3; TRBD2 might be the D (6 bases). Germline loops: CDR1 MNHEY, CDR2 SVGAGI. Trimming shortened V by 0 bases and J by 1 base, and 11 bases separated the two germline ends. This CDR3 region has 16 residues. The CDR3: CASSYSMRGRTDTQYF. In DNA, the CDR3 is TGTGCCAGCAGTTACTCGATGCGGGGTCGCACAGATACGCAGTATTTT.

The chain combines TRBV18 with TRBJ2-6, with D unresolved. V was shortened by 0 bases and J by 2 bases, with 8 bases between the two germline ends. This CDR3 region has 16 residues. Germline CDR1 reads KGHSH; CDR2 reads LQKENI. The CDR3 spells CASSPPSIPGANVLTF. In nucleotides, the CDR3 is TGTGCCAGCTCACCACCGAGCATACCTGGGGCCAACGTCCTGACTTTC.

A few counts support this clone. This sequence joins TRBV12-3 or TRBV12-4 and TRBJ1-1; TRBD1 is a possible D gene (5 bases). V shed 3 bases and J shed 9 bases, with 11 bases lying between them. The CDR3 totals 12 residues. In nucleotides, the CDR3 is TGTGCCAGCAGTTTGGGGCGGCTGAAAGCTTTCTTT. Protein product: CASSLGRLKAFF.

This clone turned up a few times. The CDR3 sequence is CASSERGPTEAFF. Written as DNA, the CDR3 is TGTGCCAGCAGTGAAAGAGGGCCCACTGAAGCTTTCTTT. The genes are TRBV6-1 and TRBJ1-1, with D unclear. This CDR3 is built from 13 residues. The germline gives CDR1 MNHNS, CDR2 SASEGT. Between the trimmed V and J ends, which lost 2 bases and 4 bases, there was a span of 8 bases.

This clone has a single count. This chain connects TRBV7-8 to TRBJ1-2, with 7 bases lining up with TRBD1. Germline CDR1 is SGHVS and CDR2 is FQNEAQ. This CDR3 comprises 16 residues. The trim removed 1 base at V and 2 bases at J, leaving 7 bases unmatched. Here the CDR3 DNA reads TGTGCCAGCAGCTTAGAGAGGGGGACAGAGAACTATGGCTACACCTTC. Translating it yields CASSLERGTENYGYTF.

The chain links TRBV7-3 to TRBJ2-5; tentative D call: TRBD1 (5 bases). The CDR3 has 13 amino acids. Germline CDR1 SGHTA, CDR2 FQGTGA. Trimming stripped 6 bases from V and 2 bases from J, with 10 bases between. CDR3 in amino acids: CASSIGDQETQYF. CDR3 nucleotide sequence: TGTGCCAGCAGTATAGGGGATCAAGAGACCCAGTACTTC. Based on the CDR3 plus reference TRBV7-3 and TRBJ2-5, the full variable domain is GAGVSQTPSNKVTEKGKYVELRCDPISGHTALYWYRQSLGQGPEFLIYFQGTGAADDSGLPNDRFFAVRPEGSVSTLKIQRTERGDSAVYLCASSIGDQETQYFGPGTRLLVL.

This rearrangement joins TRBV5-1 to TRBJ2-6; 8 nucleotides line up with TRBD1. The CDR3 length is 18 residues. Germline CDR1 is SGHRS and CDR2 is YFSETQ. V lost 4 bases and J lost 0; bases outside the gene matches: 9. The CDR3 DNA reads as TGCGCCAGCAGCCCATACCGGACAGGGTACTCTGGGGCCAACGTCCTGACTTTC. Translation: CASSPYRTGYSGANVLTF.

This clone was counted between two and nine times. The chain couples TRBV7-9 to TRBJ2-1; the match to TRBD2 covers 9 bases. The junction had 9 bases not matched to a gene; V was cut back by 0 bases and J by 0 bases. Germline loops: CDR1 SEHNR, CDR2 FQNEAQ (reference sequence). The length of the CDR3 is 19 residues. The CDR3 bases are TGTGCCAGCAGCTTAGCGCACGGACTAGCGCCGAGCTCCTACAATGAGCAGTTCTTC. Its translation: CASSLAHGLAPSSYNEQFF.

This clone was detected ten times or more. V and J are TRBV5-5 and TRBJ2-2, with 7 nucleotides matching TRBD1. Germline CDR1 SGHKS, CDR2 YYEKEE (reference sequence). The trim removed 0 bases at V and 6 bases at J, leaving 8 bases unmatched. The CDR3 is 16 amino acids. This chain's CDR3 is CASSLVVGGVAGELFF. The CDR3 DNA reads TGTGCCAGCAGCTTGGTGGTAGGGGGCGTAGCCGGGGAGCTGTTTTTT.

The chain combines TRBV2 with TRBJ2-5; the match to TRBD2 covers 7 bases. This CDR3 has 16 residues. Germline-derived CDR1 and CDR2 are SNHLY and FYNNEI. The V and J ends lost 6 bases and 0 bases, in that order; junction bases with no gene match: 10. The CDR3 DNA reads TGTGCCAGCAGCCCTCCGGGGAGGGTATACCAAGAGACCCAGTACTTC. Protein: CASSPPGRVYQETQYF.

The rearrangement joins TRBV10-3 to TRBJ1-5; 8 bases fit TRBD1. V gave up 10 bases and J gave up 5 bases; unmatched junction bases: 4. CDR1 is ENHRY, CDR2 SYGVKD, per germline. The CDR3 spans 12 residues. The CDR3 region has the DNA TGTGCCACCGGACAGGGCCATCAGCCCCAGCATTTT. Amino acids: CATGQGHQPQHF.

The chain uses TRBV23-1 and TRBJ1-6; TRBD1 aligns across 7 bases. TRBV23-1 is labeled an ORF, and its function is uncertain. This CDR3 has 17 residues. V lost 4 bases, J lost 7 bases, and 13 bases stayed unmatched. The CDR3 region is CASSPYPDREINSPLHF. The CDR3 DNA is TGCGCCAGCAGTCCGTACCCAGACAGGGAGATCAATTCACCCCTCCACTTT.

The chain carries TRBV19 and TRBJ1-5; no definite D call. This CDR3 has 15 amino acids. V lost 2 bases, J lost 0 bases, and 8 bases lay in between. CDR1 and CDR2 (germline): LNHDA, SQIVND (reference sequence). CDR3 amino acids: CASSIRHYSNQPQHF. CDR3 bases: TGTGCCAGTAGTATAAGGCACTATAGCAATCAGCCCCAGCATTTT. The variable domain in full, completed from reference TRBV19 and TRBJ1-5, reads DGGITQSPKYLFRKEGQNVTLSCEQNLNHDAMYWYRQDPGQGLRLIYYSQIVNDFQKGDIAEGYSVSREKKESFPLTVTSAQKNPTAFYLCASSIRHYSNQPQHFGDGTRLSIL.

The rearrangement links TRBV5-1 to TRBJ1-2, with D uncertain. The V end was cut by 0 bases, the J end by 6 bases, with 9 bases between. CDR1 and CDR2 (germline): SGHRS, YFSETQ. CDR3 length: 13 amino acids. The CDR3 coding sequence is TGCGCCAGCAGCTTGGAACAGCTTAATGGCTACACCTTC. Translation gives CASSLEQLNGYTF.

The rearrangement uses TRBV6-6 and TRBJ1-1; D is possibly TRBD1 (6 bases). V lost 0 bases, J lost 2 bases, and 10 bases lay in between. Germline V CDR1 and CDR2: MNHNY, SVGAGI (reference sequence). The CDR3 totals 15 residues. The CDR3 nucleotides are TGTGCCAGCAGTTACTCGGGGGGGCTTAACACTGAAGCTTTCTTT. Amino acid sequence: CASSYSGGLNTEAFF.

This clone was seen only a few times. The rearrangement links TRBV24-1 to TRBJ2-2, with 9 bases that match TRBD2. Germline-derived CDR1 and CDR2 are KGHDR and SFDVKD. The trim removed 7 bases at V and 4 bases at J, leaving 9 bases unmatched. The CDR3 has 16 amino acids. This chain's CDR3 is CATSPRLAASTGELFF. In nucleotides, the CDR3 is TGTGCCACCAGCCCTAGACTAGCGGCGAGCACCGGGGAGCTGTTTTTT.